The following is a TCR beta chain sequence with its context. Its specificity is not known. This sample was taken from a study of CD8+ T cells in alopecia areata. Study-level findings and limits: Scalp samples also yield sequences of resident alphabeta T cells from normal skin.

The CDR3 spans 13 residues. V lost 5 bases and J 2 bases, leaving 10 bases between the germline ends. The germline CDR1 and CDR2 sequences are MNHEY and SMNVEV (reference sequence). cDNA serving as the sequencing template came from extracted, reverse transcribed RNA. Generated by immunoSEQ multiplex PCR, the TCRdb table keeps only in-frame clones and is missing some. The repertoire consists of about 200,000 clones, with just over 55% occurring once and the leading ten covering around 5.1%. V is TRBV27 and J is TRBJ2-7; D not resolved. What was sequenced was CD8+ T cells sorted from blood. The receptor comes from a human donor in good health. The CDR3 region is CASSIGQAYEQYF. As DNA, the CDR3 is TGTGCCAGCAGTATAGGTCAGGCCTACGAGCAGTACTTC.